This section outlines one TCR beta chain sequence together with its context. Germline CDR1 is MRHNA and CDR2 is SNTAGT. The V and J ends lost 2 bases and 5 bases respectively, with 7 bases between them. This CDR3 is 13 amino acids long. This record comes from a study of patients and donors after allogeneic stem cell transplantation. TCRdb reprocessed the RT-PCR reads via MiXCR and lists one record per CDR3 protein. The data contain some 880,000 distinct CDR3 sequences, more than 15% of them singletons. Sequences were obtained from blood, either unsorted or a sorted T cell fraction (not recorded which). The origin of this receptor is a human donor who was either an allogeneic HSCT recipient or a stem cell or donor lymphocyte infusion donor (not recorded which). It is not recorded whose cells these are; they may come from a transplant donor. The chain links TRBV6-4 to TRBJ2-1; D unresolved. CDR3: CASSDDPHNEQFF. CDR3 sequence (DNA): TGTGCCAGCAGTGACGACCCACACAATGAGCAGTTCTTC.